This T cell receptor beta chain originates from a study of blood T cell repertoires in COVID-19. For the study at large: Donors in the United States, Italy and Spain gave samples during acute or convalescent COVID-19. The analysed material was cDNA or gDNA that came from T cells, B-cell-depleted T cells, or PBMCs.

Measured with immunoSEQ multiplex PCR; TCRdb has only the in-frame clones, and not every one. The sample has roughly 150,000 clones; about 85% are singletons. Enrollees, 18 to 89 years old, lived in around 23 US areas. Before being deemed recovered, Cohort 3 donors had two negative PCRs, clearance, or symptom resolution. CDR3 length: 15 amino acids. V trimming: 3 bases; J trimming: 7 bases; junction bases outside the gene matches: 8. Germline values: CDR1 LNHDA, CDR2 SQIVND (reference sequence). Sequencing was carried out using PBMCs or T cells enriched from blood (not recorded which). The rearrangement links TRBV19 to TRBJ2-1; 8 bases map to TRBD2. This clonotype originated in a woman aged 45 to 65 who had recovered from COVID-19. DNA of the CDR3: TGTGCCAGTAGTATGGGTAGCGGGGCGTTTAATGAGCAGTTCTTC. It yields the protein CASSMGSGAFNEQFF.